This TCR beta chain was captured in a study of blood T cells in healthy people across ages. V lost 0 bases, J lost 2 bases, and 8 bases lay in between. Germline V CDR1 and CDR2: SGDLS, YYNGEE. The CDR3 extends over 15 amino acids. This clonotype has only a few counts. The antigen is unknown. A second PCR, run for about 6 to 12 cycles, used a sample-barcoded 5' primer plus a J-beta primer mix. TCRdb processed the 5' RACE reads anew with MiXCR; each CDR3 protein has one entry. The profile shows some 760,000 distinct CDR3 sequences, approximately 25% of them singletons. Whenever a sample was processed, at least 7 million PBMCs were isolated. Overall study results and limits: Donor CMV infection status was unknown, possibly confounding age-related changes in expanded clonotypes.

The same sample was also used in a study of T cells of mothers and their children.

Sequencing was done on a sample of blood. The origin of this receptor is a boy aged 5-17 years in good health. The rearrangement joins TRBV9 to TRBJ1-4; the D gene is possibly TRBD1 (5 bases). The CDR3 region is CASSVAGYTNEKLFF. For the CDR3, the DNA is TGTGCCAGCAGCGTAGCAGGGTACACTAATGAAAAACTGTTTTTT. Using reference TRBV9 and TRBJ1-4 for the parts outside the CDR3, the full variable domain is DSGVTQTPKHLITATGQRVTLRCSPRSGDLSVYWYQQSLDQGLQFLIQYYNGEERAKGNILERFSAQQFPDLHSELNLSSLELGDSALYFCASSVAGYTNEKLFFGSGTQLSVL.